This TCR beta chain is from a study of blood T cells in healthy people across ages. Findings and caveats of the study: Both higher diversity and more naive CD4+ cells marked long-lived donors when set against aged donors. CMV status of donors was not determined, possibly confounding expanded clonotype changes.

In germline, CDR1 is SGHVS, CDR2 FQNEAQ. The V end was cut by 4 bases, the J end by 8 bases, with 20 bases between. The CDR3 has 16 residues. A sample-barcoded 5' primer and a J-beta primer mix were used in a second PCR of about 6 to 11 cycles. MiXCR was run by TCRdb on the 5' RACE reads, yielding one entry per CDR3 protein. This sample yields about 800,000 distinct CDR3 sequences, of which 20% to 30% are seen a single time; more than 3% belongs to the top ten. In this sample, this clonotype turned up a few times. Its specificity is unknown. These data were also reused for a study on T cells of mothers and their children. From that report: Over 5 children and their three healthy Caucasian mothers were the donors. Sample barcodes plus 2-4 random nucleotides came from the M1S primer.

The rearrangement links TRBV7-8 to TRBJ2-2; D is possibly TRBD2 (6 bases). The material sequenced was blood. The receptor comes from a boy between 5 and 17 years old in good health. CDR3 amino acids: CASSSTRLGQGGELFF. The CDR3 DNA reads as TGTGCCAGCAGCTCTACGAGACTAGGTCAGGGTGGGGAGCTGTTTTTT.